Below are 21 T cell receptor beta chains sequenced from a single sample in a study of T cell responses to AZD1222 COVID-19 vaccine. The repertoire was sequenced with immunoSEQ multiplex PCR; TCRdb's copy has only in-frame clones and lacks some. This table holds 140,000 to 150,000 clones, approximately 91% found once. The specimen was peripheral blood, collected 28 days after the second AZD1222 dose. The origin of the receptors is an adult who received the AZD1222 COVID-19 vaccine.

The CDR3 sequence is CASGHFRYRYEQYF. DNA of the CDR3: TGTGCCAGCGGTCATTTTAGATACCGTTACGAGCAGTACTTC. The chain carries TRBV21-1 and TRBJ2-7; the table assigns TRBD2, which was not confirmed against the DNA. TRBV21-1 is a recognized pseudogene. The CDR3 spans 14 residues.

The chain employs TRBV7-3 and TRBJ2-3; no firm D call. The V and J ends lost 1 base and 0 bases respectively, with 14 bases between them. The length of the CDR3 is 17 residues. CDR1 and CDR2 from the germline V gene are SGHTA and FQGTGA. CDR3 nucleotides: TGTGCCAGCAGCTTAAACCCCCCACTTTCTAGCACAGATACGCAGTATTTT. Its protein product is CASSLNPPLSSTDTQYF.

CDR3 coding DNA: TGTGCCAGTAGTATAGGCCGGACAGGGGGAATCCACTTT. It codes for CASSIGRTGGIHF. The chain joins TRBV19 to TRBJ1-6, with 10 bases lining up with TRBD1. V was pared by 1 base and J by 17 bases, with 5 bases of the junction left unmatched. CDR3 length: 13 amino acids. CDR1 and CDR2 from the germline V gene are LNHDA and SQIVND (reference sequence).

This chain uses TRBV15 with TRBJ2-5; D is unresolved. The length of the CDR3 is 16 residues. The germline V gene encodes CDR1 LNHNV and CDR2 YYDKDF (reference sequence). Trimming removed 3 bases at V and 3 bases at J, with 17 bases between. The CDR3 sequence: CATSRGSSQGEETQYF. For the CDR3, the DNA is TGTGCCACCAGCAGGGGTAGTTCCCAAGGTGAAGAGACCCAGTACTTC.

The rearrangement links TRBV6-5 to TRBJ1-2; D gene unclear. V lost 5 bases to trimming and J lost 3 bases, with 7 bases between them. CDR1 and CDR2 from the germline V gene are MNHEY and SVGAGI. CDR3 length equals 12 residues. This CDR3 is CASSRTYYGYTF. CDR3 sequence (DNA): TGTGCCAGCAGTCGAACGTACTATGGCTACACCTTC.

The chain recombines TRBV18 with TRBJ1-5; possible D gene TRBD1, 5 bases. V lost 2 bases to trimming and J lost 3 bases, with 11 bases between them. The CDR3 length is 15 residues. CDR1 KGHSH and CDR2 LQKENI come from the germline V gene. The CDR3 reads CASSPGAGDNQPQHF. In DNA form, the CDR3 reads TGTGCCAGCTCACCAGGGGCAGGCGACAATCAGCCCCAGCATTTT.

The chain joins TRBV6-5 to TRBJ1-2; 7 positions match TRBD1. The V gene end was trimmed by 4 bases and the J gene end by 7 bases; junction bases not matched to a gene: 15. The germline gives CDR1 MNHEY, CDR2 SVGAGI. The CDR3 contains 16 residues. The CDR3 DNA reads TGTGCCAGCAGTTCCAAGACAGGGACCCCCTCGGGTGGCTACACCTTC. This gives the protein CASSSKTGTPSGGYTF.

This clone has a single count. The chain employs TRBV5-8 and TRBJ1-4; D not resolved. The CDR3 is made up of 14 amino acids. V was cut by 0 bases and J by 7 bases, with 10 bases left in between. Germline V CDR1 and CDR2: SGHTS, YDEGEE. Here the CDR3 reads CASSLGERSEKLFF. CDR3 sequence (DNA): TGTGCCAGCAGCTTGGGGGAACGGAGTGAAAAACTGTTTTTT.

The chain links TRBV12-3 or TRBV12-4 to TRBJ1-1; weak D call: TRBD1 (5 bases). Deletions cut 4 bases from V and 0 bases from J, with 6 bases between. CDR3 length: 13 amino acids. The CDR3 here is CASSWGMNTEAFF. The CDR3 region has the DNA TGTGCCAGCAGTTGGGGGATGAACACTGAAGCTTTCTTT.

The CDR3 coding sequence is TGTGCCACCAGTGATTTGGAACAGATAGACACTGAAGCTTTCTTT. Its protein product is CATSDLEQIDTEAFF. The chain carries TRBV24-1 and TRBJ1-1; D remains unclear. Trimming removed 0 bases at V and 3 bases at J, with 10 bases between. Germline CDR1 KGHDR, CDR2 SFDVKD. The CDR3 has 15 residues.

The rearrangement links TRBV27 to TRBJ2-2; D call uncertain. This CDR3 is 14 amino acids long. CDR1 and CDR2 from the germline V gene are MNHEY and SMNVEV (reference sequence). Trimming left V 6 bases short and J 8 bases short, with 16 bases between. This chain's CDR3 is CASRQERSLGELFF. The CDR3 bases are TGTGCCAGCAGGCAGGAACGGAGTTTGGGGGAGCTGTTTTTT.

The chain has TRBV11-2 and TRBJ2-3; 7 nucleotides agree with TRBD2. The V and J ends lost 5 bases and 2 bases, in that order; junction bases with no gene match: 10. The CDR3 is 16 amino acids. Germline V lookup: CDR1 SGHAT, CDR2 FQNNGV. This CDR3 is CASSLLSSGATDTQYF. The DNA for the CDR3 is TGTGCCAGCAGCCTACTTTCTAGCGGAGCCACAGATACGCAGTATTTT.

This chain joins TRBV6-5 and TRBJ1-1, with TRBD1 matching 7 bases. Germline V gene sequence: CDR1 MNHEY, CDR2 SVGAGI. Trimming removed 2 bases from V and 8 bases from J; junction bases left unmatched: 8. This CDR3 is 14 amino acids long. CDR3 DNA sequence: TGTGCCAGCAGTTACACAATGGGACAGCTAGAAGCTTTCTTT. Protein sequence: CASSYTMGQLEAFF.

The V gene is TRBV7-2, the J gene TRBJ2-3, with D possibly matching TRBD1 (5 bases). The V gene's germline CDR1 is SGHTA and CDR2 FQGNSA. This CDR3 comprises 13 residues. The V gene lost 4 bases and the J gene lost 9 bases, with 14 bases spanning the gap. The CDR3 loop reads CASSSDAAGTQYF. The CDR3 nucleotides are TGTGCCAGCAGCTCCGACGCTGCAGGGACGCAGTATTTT. The full variable domain, with the rest looked up from reference TRBV7-2 and TRBJ2-3, is GAGVSQSPSNKVTEKGKDVELRCDPISGHTALYWYRQSLGQGLEFLIYFQGNSAPDKSGLPSDRFSAERTGGSVSTLTIQRTQQEDSAVYLCASSSDAAGTQYFGPGTRLTVL.

The chain uses TRBV12-3 or TRBV12-4 and TRBJ2-1; D might be TRBD1 (5 bases). The CDR3 has 11 residues. V was shortened by 9 bases and J by 8 bases, with 11 bases between the two germline ends. The CDR3 coding sequence is TGTGCCAGTAGGGGTTACCATGAGCAGTTCTTC. It specifies CASRGYHEQFF.

This chain connects TRBV9 to TRBJ2-3; 11 bases fit TRBD2. The CDR3 runs to 15 residues. Germline V gives CDR1 SGDLS, CDR2 YYNGEE. V was pared by 0 bases and J by 5 bases, with 2 bases of the junction left unmatched. Here the CDR3 reads CASSVDGTSGDTQYF. CDR3 DNA: TGTGCCAGCAGCGTAGATGGGACTAGCGGAGATACGCAGTATTTT.

The chain has TRBV5-5 and TRBJ1-3; 7 nucleotides line up with TRBD1. The CDR3 covers 16 residues. V lost 3 bases and J lost 0; bases outside the gene matches: 6. Germline-derived CDR1 and CDR2 are SGHKS and YYEKEE (reference sequence). CDR3 coding DNA: TGTGCCAGCAGCTCGCAGGGGGGACTCTCTGGAAACACCATATATTTT. Its protein is CASSSQGGLSGNTIYF.

The gene calls are TRBV11-2 and TRBJ2-2, with unresolved D. V dropped 0 bases and J dropped 5 bases, with 19 bases sitting between them. Germline values: CDR1 SGHAT, CDR2 FQNNGV. The CDR3 sequence is 18 residues long. CDR3 DNA sequence: TGTGCCAGCAGCTTAGATCCATTCAACAGCCTAGGGACCGGGGAGCTGTTTTTT. This codes for CASSLDPFNSLGTGELFF.

This chain joins TRBV29-1 and TRBJ2-7, with 12 bases that match TRBD2. Germline trimming cut 0 bases from V and 1 base from J; bases unmatched to any gene: 10. This CDR3 is 18 amino acids long. Looked up from germline, CDR1 is SQVTM and CDR2 is ANQGSEA. CDR3 residues: CSVEDRGLAGGPSYEQYF. As DNA, the CDR3 is TGCAGCGTTGAAGACAGGGGCCTAGCGGGAGGGCCATCCTACGAGCAGTACTTC.

The chain employs TRBV18 and TRBJ2-5; 11 bases align to TRBD2. The V gene end was trimmed by 1 base and the J gene end by 2 bases; junction bases not matched to a gene: 6. The CDR3 extends over 17 amino acids. Looked up from germline, CDR1 is KGHSH and CDR2 is LQKENI. The DNA of the CDR3 is TGTGCCAGCTCACCACGCCCCGGGACTAGCGGACAAGAGACCCAGTACTTC. Translating gives CASSPRPGTSGQETQYF. Based on the CDR3 plus reference TRBV18 and TRBJ2-5, the full variable domain is NAGVMQNPRHLVRRRGQEARLRCSPMKGHSHVYWYRQLPEEGLKFMVYLQKENIIDESGMPKERFSAEFPKEGPSILRIQQVVRGDSAAYFCASSPRPGTSGQETQYFGPGTRLLVL.

V gene TRBV19 combines with J gene TRBJ2-1; TRBD2 is a possible D gene (5 bases). V was cut by 4 bases and J by 2 bases, with 9 bases left in between. The CDR3 extends over 14 amino acids. Germline V gene lookup returns CDR1 LNHDA and CDR2 SQIVND (reference sequence). The CDR3 DNA sequence: TGTGCCAGTAGTAGGCCGGGAACCTACAATGAGCAGTTCTTC. This codes for CASSRPGTYNEQFF.